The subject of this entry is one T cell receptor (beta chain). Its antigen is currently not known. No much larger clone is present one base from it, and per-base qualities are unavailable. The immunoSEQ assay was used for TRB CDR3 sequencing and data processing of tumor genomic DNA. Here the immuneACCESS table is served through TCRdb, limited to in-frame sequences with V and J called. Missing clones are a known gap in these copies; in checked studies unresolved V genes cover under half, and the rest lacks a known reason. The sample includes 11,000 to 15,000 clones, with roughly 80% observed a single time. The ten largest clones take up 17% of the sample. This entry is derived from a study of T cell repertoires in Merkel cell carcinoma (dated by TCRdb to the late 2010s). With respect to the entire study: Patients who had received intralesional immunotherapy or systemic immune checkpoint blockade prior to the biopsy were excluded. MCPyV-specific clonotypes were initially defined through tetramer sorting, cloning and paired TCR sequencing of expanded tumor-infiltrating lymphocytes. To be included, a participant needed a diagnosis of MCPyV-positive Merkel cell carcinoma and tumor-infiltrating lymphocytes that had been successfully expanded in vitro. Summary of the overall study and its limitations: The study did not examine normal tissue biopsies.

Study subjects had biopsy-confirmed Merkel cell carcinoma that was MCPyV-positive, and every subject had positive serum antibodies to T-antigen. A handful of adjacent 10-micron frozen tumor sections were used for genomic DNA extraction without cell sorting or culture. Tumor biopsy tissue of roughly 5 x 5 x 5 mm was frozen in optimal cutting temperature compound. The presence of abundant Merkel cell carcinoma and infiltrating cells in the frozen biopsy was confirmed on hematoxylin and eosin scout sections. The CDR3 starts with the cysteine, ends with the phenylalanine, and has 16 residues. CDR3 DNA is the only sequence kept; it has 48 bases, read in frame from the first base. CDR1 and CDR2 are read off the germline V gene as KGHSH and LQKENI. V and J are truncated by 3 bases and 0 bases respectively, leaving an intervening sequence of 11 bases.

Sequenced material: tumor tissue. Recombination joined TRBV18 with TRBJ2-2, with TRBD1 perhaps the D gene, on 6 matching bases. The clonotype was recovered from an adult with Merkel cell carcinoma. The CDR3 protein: CASSPTGNPNTGELFF. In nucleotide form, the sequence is TGTGCCAGCTCACCTACAGGGAATCCGAACACCGGGGAGCTGTTTTTT.